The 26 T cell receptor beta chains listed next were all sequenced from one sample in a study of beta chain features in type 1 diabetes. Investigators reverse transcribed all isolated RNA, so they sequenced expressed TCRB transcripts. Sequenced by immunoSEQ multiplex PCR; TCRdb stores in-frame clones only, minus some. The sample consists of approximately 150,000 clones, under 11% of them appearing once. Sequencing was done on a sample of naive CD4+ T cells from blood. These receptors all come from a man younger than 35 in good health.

DNA for the CDR3: TGCGCCAGCAGCTTGGACACCGGGGGGGGTTCCAATGAGCAGTTCTTC. The encoded protein is CASSLDTGGGSNEQFF. This chain connects TRBV5-1 to TRBJ2-1; 8 nucleotides match TRBD2. The CDR3 is 16 residues long. CDR1 is SGHRS, CDR2 YFSETQ, per germline. J was trimmed by 6 bases and V by 0 bases; bases with no gene match: 8.

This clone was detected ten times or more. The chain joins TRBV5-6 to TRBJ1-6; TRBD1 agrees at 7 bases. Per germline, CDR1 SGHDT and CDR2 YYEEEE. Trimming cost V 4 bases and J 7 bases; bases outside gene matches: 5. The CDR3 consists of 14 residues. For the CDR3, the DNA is TGTGCCAGCAGCCCCAGGGGGACCAATTCACCCCTCCACTTT. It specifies CASSPRGTNSPLHF.

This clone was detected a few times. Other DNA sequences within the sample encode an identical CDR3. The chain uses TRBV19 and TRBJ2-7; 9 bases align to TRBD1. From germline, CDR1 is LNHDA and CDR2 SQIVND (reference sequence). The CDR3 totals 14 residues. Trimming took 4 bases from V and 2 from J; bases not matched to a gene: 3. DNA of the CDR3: TGTGCCAGTAGTACAGGGACAGGGACCTACGAGCAGTACTTC. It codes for CASSTGTGTYEQYF.

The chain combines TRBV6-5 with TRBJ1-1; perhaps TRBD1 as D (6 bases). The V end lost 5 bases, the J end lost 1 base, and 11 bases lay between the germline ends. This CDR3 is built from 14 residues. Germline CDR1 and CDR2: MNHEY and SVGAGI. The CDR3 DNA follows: TGTGCCAGCAGTACCCGGGACACGAACACTGAAGCTTTCTTT. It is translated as CASSTRDTNTEAFF.

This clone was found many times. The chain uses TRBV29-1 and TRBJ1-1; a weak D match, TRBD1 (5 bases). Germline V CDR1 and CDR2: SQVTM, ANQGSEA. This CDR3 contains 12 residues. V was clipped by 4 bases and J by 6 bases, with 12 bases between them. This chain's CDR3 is CSVGESGAEAFF. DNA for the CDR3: TGCAGCGTTGGCGAGTCGGGGGCTGAAGCTTTCTTT.

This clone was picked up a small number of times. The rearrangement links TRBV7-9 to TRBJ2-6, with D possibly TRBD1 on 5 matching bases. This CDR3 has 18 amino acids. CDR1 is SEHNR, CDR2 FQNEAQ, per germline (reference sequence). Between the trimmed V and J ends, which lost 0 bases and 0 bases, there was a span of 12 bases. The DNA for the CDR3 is TGTGCCAGCAGCTTAGCGGGGCAGGAGAGCTCTGGGGCCAACGTCCTGACTTTC. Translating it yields CASSLAGQESSGANVLTF.

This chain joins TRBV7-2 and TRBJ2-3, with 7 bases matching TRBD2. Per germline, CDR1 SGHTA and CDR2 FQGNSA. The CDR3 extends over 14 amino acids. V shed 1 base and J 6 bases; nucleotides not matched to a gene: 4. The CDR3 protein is CASSLVWRGDTQYF. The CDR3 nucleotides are TGTGCCAGCAGCTTAGTGTGGCGGGGGGATACGCAGTATTTT.

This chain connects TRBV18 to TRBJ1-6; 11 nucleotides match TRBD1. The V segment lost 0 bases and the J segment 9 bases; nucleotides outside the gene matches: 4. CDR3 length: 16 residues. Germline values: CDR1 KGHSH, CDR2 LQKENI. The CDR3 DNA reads TGTGCCAGCTCACCACCGGGGACAGGGGGAGGTTCACCCCTCCACTTT. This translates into CASSPPGTGGGSPLHF.

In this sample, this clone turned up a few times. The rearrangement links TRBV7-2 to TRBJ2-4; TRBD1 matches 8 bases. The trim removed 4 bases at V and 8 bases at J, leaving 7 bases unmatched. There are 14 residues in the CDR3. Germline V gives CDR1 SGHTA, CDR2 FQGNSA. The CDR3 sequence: CASSSAGGRYIQYF. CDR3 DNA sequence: TGTGCCAGCAGCTCCGCAGGGGGCAGGTACATTCAGTACTTC.

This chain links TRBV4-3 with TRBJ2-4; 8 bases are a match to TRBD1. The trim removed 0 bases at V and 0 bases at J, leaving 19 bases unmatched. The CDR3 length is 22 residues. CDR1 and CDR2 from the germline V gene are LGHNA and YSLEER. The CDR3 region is CASSQDPAAAGGDAPAKNIQYF. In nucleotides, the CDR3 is TGCGCCAGCAGCCAAGATCCCGCGGCGGCAGGGGGCGATGCTCCAGCCAAAAACATTCAGTACTTC.

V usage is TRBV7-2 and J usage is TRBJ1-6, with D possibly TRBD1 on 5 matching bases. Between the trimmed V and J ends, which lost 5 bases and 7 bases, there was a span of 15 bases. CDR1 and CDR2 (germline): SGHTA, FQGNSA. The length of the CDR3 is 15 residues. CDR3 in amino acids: CASSLYQGSNSPLHF. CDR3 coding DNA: TGTGCCAGCAGCCTATACCAGGGTTCCAATTCACCCCTCCACTTT.

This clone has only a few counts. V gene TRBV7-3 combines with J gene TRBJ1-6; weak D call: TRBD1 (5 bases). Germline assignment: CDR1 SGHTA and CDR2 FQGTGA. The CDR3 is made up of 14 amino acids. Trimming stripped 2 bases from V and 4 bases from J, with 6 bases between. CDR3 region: CASSLRGYNSPLHF. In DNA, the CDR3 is TGTGCCAGCAGCTTACGGGGGTATAATTCACCCCTCCACTTT.

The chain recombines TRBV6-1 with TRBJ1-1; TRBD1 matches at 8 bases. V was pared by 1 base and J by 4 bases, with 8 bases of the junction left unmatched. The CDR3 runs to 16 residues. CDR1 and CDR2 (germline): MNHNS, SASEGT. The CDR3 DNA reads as TGTGCCAGCAGTGAAGTATGGACAGGGACGGTCACTGAAGCTTTCTTT. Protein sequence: CASSEVWTGTVTEAFF.

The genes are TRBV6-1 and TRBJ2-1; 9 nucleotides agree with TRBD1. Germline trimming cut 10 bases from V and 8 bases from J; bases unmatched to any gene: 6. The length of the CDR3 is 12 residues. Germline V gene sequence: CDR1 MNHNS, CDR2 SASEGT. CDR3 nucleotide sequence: TGTGCCACCTCTTACAGGGGGCATGAGCAGTTCTTC. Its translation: CATSYRGHEQFF.

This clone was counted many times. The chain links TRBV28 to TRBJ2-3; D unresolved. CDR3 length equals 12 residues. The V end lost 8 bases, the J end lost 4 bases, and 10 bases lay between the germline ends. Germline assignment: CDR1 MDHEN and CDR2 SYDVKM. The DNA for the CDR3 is TGTGCCAGCCAAAGAGGAGCAGATACGCAGTATTTT. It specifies CASQRGADTQYF.

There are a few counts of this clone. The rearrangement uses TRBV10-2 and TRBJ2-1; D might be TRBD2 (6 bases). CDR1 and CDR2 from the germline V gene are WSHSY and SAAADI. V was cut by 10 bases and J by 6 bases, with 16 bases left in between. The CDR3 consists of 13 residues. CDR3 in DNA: TGCGCCACGTCCCTTGGGGGGTTCAATGAGCAGTTCTTC. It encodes CATSLGGFNEQFF.

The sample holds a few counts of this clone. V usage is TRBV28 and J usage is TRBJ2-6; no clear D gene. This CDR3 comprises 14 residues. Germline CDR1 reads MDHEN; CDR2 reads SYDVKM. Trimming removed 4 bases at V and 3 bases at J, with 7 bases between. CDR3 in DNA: TGTGCCAGCAGTTCATCCAGTGGGGCCAACGTCCTGACTTTC. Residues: CASSSSSGANVLTF.

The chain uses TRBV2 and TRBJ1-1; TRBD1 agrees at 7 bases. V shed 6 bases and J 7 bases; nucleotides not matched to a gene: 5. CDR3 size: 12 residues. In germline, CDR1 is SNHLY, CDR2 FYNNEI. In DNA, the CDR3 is TGTGCCAGCAGGGACAGGACGATTGAAGCTTTCTTT. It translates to CASRDRTIEAFF. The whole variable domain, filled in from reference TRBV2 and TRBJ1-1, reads EPEVTQTPSHQVTQMGQEVILRCVPISNHLYFYWYRQILGQKVEFLVSFYNNEISEKSEIFDDQFSVERPDGSNFTLKIRSTKLEDSAMYFCASRDRTIEAFFGQGTRLTVV.

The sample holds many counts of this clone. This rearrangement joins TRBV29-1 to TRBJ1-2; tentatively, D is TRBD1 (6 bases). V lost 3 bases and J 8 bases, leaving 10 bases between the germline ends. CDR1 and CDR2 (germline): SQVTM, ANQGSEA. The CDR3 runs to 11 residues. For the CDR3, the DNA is TGCAGCGTTGAGGCAGGGGAAGGCTACACCTTC. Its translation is CSVEAGEGYTF.

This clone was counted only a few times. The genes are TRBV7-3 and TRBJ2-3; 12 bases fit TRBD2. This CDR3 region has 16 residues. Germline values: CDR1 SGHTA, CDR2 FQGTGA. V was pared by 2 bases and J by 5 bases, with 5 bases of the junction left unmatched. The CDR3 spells CASSLLAGGPKDTQYF. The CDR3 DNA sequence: TGTGCCAGCAGCTTACTAGCGGGGGGGCCTAAAGATACGCAGTATTTT.

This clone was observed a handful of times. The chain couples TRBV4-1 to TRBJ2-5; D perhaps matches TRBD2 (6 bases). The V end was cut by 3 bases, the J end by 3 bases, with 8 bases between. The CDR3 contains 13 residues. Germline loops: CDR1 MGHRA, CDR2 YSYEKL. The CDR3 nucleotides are TGCGCCAGCAGCCATTGGGAGGAAGAGACCCAGTACTTC. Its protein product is CASSHWEEETQYF.

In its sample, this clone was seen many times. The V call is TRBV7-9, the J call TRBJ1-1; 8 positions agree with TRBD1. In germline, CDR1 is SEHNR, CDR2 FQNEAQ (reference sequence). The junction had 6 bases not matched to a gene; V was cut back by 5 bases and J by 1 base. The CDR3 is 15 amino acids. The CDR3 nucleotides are TGTGCCAGCAGCGCCCGGGACAGGACGAACACTGAAGCTTTCTTT. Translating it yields CASSARDRTNTEAFF.

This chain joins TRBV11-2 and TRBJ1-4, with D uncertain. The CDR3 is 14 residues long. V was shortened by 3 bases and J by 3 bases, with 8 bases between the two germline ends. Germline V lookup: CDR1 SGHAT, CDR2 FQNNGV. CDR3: CASSLRFPNEKLFF. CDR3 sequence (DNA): TGTGCCAGCAGCTTGAGGTTCCCTAATGAAAAACTGTTTTTT. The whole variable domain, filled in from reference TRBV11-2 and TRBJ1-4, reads EAGVAQSPRYKIIEKRQSVAFWCNPISGHATLYWYQQILGQGPKLLIQFQNNGVVDDSQLPKDRFSAERLKGVDSTLKIQPAKLEDSAVYLCASSLRFPNEKLFFGSGTQLSVL.

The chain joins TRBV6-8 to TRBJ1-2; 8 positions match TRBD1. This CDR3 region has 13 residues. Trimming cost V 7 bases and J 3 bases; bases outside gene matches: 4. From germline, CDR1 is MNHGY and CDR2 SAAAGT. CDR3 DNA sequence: TGTGCCAGCACTACGGACAGGGACTATGGCTACACCTTC. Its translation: CASTTDRDYGYTF.

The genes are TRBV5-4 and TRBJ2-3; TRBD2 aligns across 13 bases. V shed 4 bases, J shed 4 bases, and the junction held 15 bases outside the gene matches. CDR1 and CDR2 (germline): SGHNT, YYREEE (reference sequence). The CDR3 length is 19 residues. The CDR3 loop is CASSHPPKGLAGPPDTQYF. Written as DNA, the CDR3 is TGTGCCAGCAGCCACCCGCCAAAGGGACTAGCGGGGCCCCCAGATACGCAGTATTTT.

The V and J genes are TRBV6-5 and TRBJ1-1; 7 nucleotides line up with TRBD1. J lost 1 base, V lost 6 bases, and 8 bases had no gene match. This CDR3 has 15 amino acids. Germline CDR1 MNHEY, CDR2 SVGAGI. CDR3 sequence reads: CASRQRQGSNTEAFF. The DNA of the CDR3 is TGTGCCAGCAGGCAAAGACAGGGCTCGAACACTGAAGCTTTCTTT.